Presented here are 25 T cell receptor beta chains from one specimen sequenced in a study of vaccination effects on CD4 cells after COVID-19. With the ViraFEST assay, the study expanded antigen-specific CD4+ T cells using viral peptide pools, then sequenced them. Culturing for about 10 days preceded CD4+ T cell isolation. SARS-CoV-2 infection was confirmed by PCR in the person between March and December 2020. Their antigens are not known. The table came from immunoSEQ multiplex PCR; TCRdb's copy has only in-frame clones and leaves some out. This sample carries around 40,000 clones, roughly four fifths of them seen once, and the ten largest clones take roughly 27%. Sequencing used CD4+ T cells from PBMCs cultured with a peptide pool, obtained before COVID-19 vaccination. These receptor sequences come from a human donor who had a prior SARS-CoV-2 infection.

The V call is TRBV12-3 or TRBV12-4, the J call TRBJ1-5; D remains ambiguous. Trimming removed 3 bases at V and 4 bases at J, with 7 bases between. The CDR3 is 13 amino acids. CDR3 sequence (DNA): TGTGCCAGCAGTTTTCATCGGAATCAGCCCCAGCATTTT. This translates into CASSFHRNQPQHF.

The chain employs TRBV27 and TRBJ1-4; D gene ambiguous. The CDR3 covers 15 residues. Germline V gene data show CDR1 as MNHEY and CDR2 as SMNVEV (reference sequence). Trimming pared 2 bases from V and 4 bases from J, leaving 11 bases between. The CDR3 here is CASSLKEAGNEKLFF. For the CDR3, the DNA is TGTGCCAGCAGTTTAAAGGAGGCGGGTAATGAAAAACTGTTTTTT.

The chain uses TRBV5-1 and TRBJ1-4, with D perhaps matching TRBD1 (5 bases). Germline lookup yields CDR1 SGHRS and CDR2 YFSETQ. The germline V and J ends were trimmed by 0 bases and 10 bases, with 10 bases remaining between them. The CDR3 runs 13 residues. The CDR3 nucleotides read TGCGCCAGCAGCTTGGAGGGGCTGGGAAAACTGTTTTTT. It codes for CASSLEGLGKLFF.

This clone has only a few counts. The CDR3, as DNA: TGTGCCAGCAGCTTAACCTCGTACTACGAGCAGTACTTC. Its protein product is CASSLTSYYEQYF. J is TRBJ2-7 and V is TRBV11-2; D is undetermined. Trimming took off 2 bases at V and 3 bases at J, with 8 bases between the two ends. This CDR3 is 13 amino acids long. Germline V gene data show CDR1 as SGHAT and CDR2 as FQNNGV.

The chain joins TRBV6-1 to TRBJ1-6; TRBD1 is a possible D gene (5 bases). Trimming cost V 0 bases and J 7 bases, with 10 bases left between them. There are 15 residues in the CDR3. Germline assignment: CDR1 MNHNS and CDR2 SASEGT. In nucleotides, the CDR3 is TGTGCCAGCAGTGAAGCTCGGCAGGGAAATTCACCCCTCCACTTT. Protein: CASSEARQGNSPLHF.

The chain recombines TRBV6-5 with TRBJ2-7; 7 positions agree with TRBD2. In germline, CDR1 is MNHEY, CDR2 SVGAGI. The CDR3 runs to 14 residues. Trimming removed 7 bases from V and 3 bases from J; junction bases left unmatched: 9. CDR3 sequence (DNA): TGTGCCAGCATGTTGGCGGGAGCCATCTACGAGCAGTACTTC. It translates to CASMLAGAIYEQYF.

The chain uses TRBV19 and TRBJ1-2; D is undetermined. With 0 bases removed from V and 4 bases from J, the gap between germline ends came to 6 bases. Germline V gives CDR1 LNHDA, CDR2 SQIVND (reference sequence). The length of the CDR3 is 13 residues. CDR3 residues: CASSIDIGYGYTF. The DNA for the CDR3 is TGTGCCAGTAGTATAGATATAGGCTATGGCTACACCTTC.

This clone was detected a few times. The chain uses TRBV19 and TRBJ1-5; 10 nucleotides match TRBD1. The J segment lost 3 bases and the V segment lost 3 bases, leaving 5 bases of the junction unmatched. The CDR3 loop spans 16 amino acids. Germline assignment: CDR1 LNHDA and CDR2 SQIVND (reference sequence). CDR3 in amino acids: CASSMRTGGVNQPQHF. The CDR3, as DNA: TGTGCCAGTAGTATGAGGACAGGGGGGGTCAATCAGCCCCAGCATTTT.

V is TRBV2 and J is TRBJ2-6; D ambiguous. Trimming cost V 0 bases and J 1 base, with 10 bases left between them. Germline loops: CDR1 SNHLY, CDR2 FYNNEI. The CDR3 is 17 residues long. For the CDR3, the DNA is TGTGCCAGCAGTGAAGCCTTAACGGGTTCTGGGGCCAACGTCCTGACTTTC. Its protein product is CASSEALTGSGANVLTF.

The chain couples TRBV6-5 to TRBJ2-5, with D maybe TRBD1 (5 bases). CDR1 and CDR2 (germline): MNHEY, SVGAGI. Trimming took 7 bases from V and 5 from J, leaving 8 bases between them. This CDR3 has 11 amino acids. The CDR3 coding sequence is TGTGCCAGCATGGGGCTGGAGACCCAGTACTTC. Its protein is CASMGLETQYF.

V and J are TRBV27 and TRBJ2-5; D uncertain. The V and J ends lost 4 bases and 1 base respectively, with 7 bases between them. The CDR3 sequence is 13 residues long. Germline V CDR1 and CDR2: MNHEY, SMNVEV (reference sequence). This CDR3 is CASSWGSQETQYF. CDR3 DNA: TGTGCCAGCAGTTGGGGTTCCCAAGAGACCCAGTACTTC.

The gene calls are TRBV4-2 and TRBJ2-7, with TRBD2 identical over 8 bases. This CDR3 contains 18 residues. V trimming: 3 bases; J trimming: 1 base; junction bases outside the gene matches: 14. CDR1 and CDR2 from the germline V gene are LGHNA and YNFKEQ. In nucleotides, the CDR3 is TGTGCCAGCAGCCAGCGTCAGGGTGAGCGGGGGTCATCCTACGAGCAGTACTTC. It codes for CASSQRQGERGSSYEQYF.

The chain uses TRBV7-2 and TRBJ2-3, with no clear D. The germline V gene has CDR1 SGHTA and CDR2 FQGNSA. The CDR3 sequence is 13 residues long. V was shortened by 3 bases and J by 3 bases, with 7 bases between the two germline ends. DNA for the CDR3: TGTGCCAGCAGCTTGGGCTTGACAGATACGCAGTATTTT. Its translation: CASSLGLTDTQYF.

The rearrangement uses TRBV23-1 and TRBJ1-1; tentatively, D is TRBD1 (6 bases). TRBV23-1 is given ORF status, its function remaining uncertain. Between the trimmed V and J ends, which lost 4 bases and 0 bases, there was a span of 18 bases. CDR3 length: 17 amino acids. CDR3 loop: CASSRKPRGPMNTEAFF. CDR3 bases: TGCGCCAGCAGTCGAAAACCCAGGGGCCCCATGAACACTGAAGCTTTCTTT.

The chain couples TRBV3-1 (or the pseudogene TRBV3-2) to TRBJ1-1; D is uncertain. V was pared by 4 bases and J by 2 bases, with 11 bases between. Germline CDR1 is LGHDT and CDR2 is YNNKEL (reference sequence). The CDR3 sequence is 14 residues long. CDR3 DNA sequence: TGTGCCAGCAGCCCCTGGGCCAGAAACACTGAAGCTTTCTTT. This gives the protein CASSPWARNTEAFF.

This clone was observed a single time. V usage is TRBV11-3 and J usage is TRBJ1-2; no firm D call. The CDR3 is made up of 15 amino acids. Between the trimmed V and J ends, which lost 9 bases and 5 bases, there was a span of 22 bases. Germline V gives CDR1 SGHNT, CDR2 YENEEA. The CDR3 region is CASYPSPTIRYGYTF. The CDR3 DNA is TGTGCCAGTTACCCGTCTCCCACAATACGATATGGCTACACCTTC.

V usage is TRBV11-3 and J usage is TRBJ2-3; TRBD2 matches at 9 bases. Germline CDR1 reads SGHNT; CDR2 reads YENEEA. The CDR3 has 17 residues. The trim removed 0 bases at V and 6 bases at J, leaving 10 bases unmatched. CDR3 protein: CASSLDLGGRAGDTQYF. Here the CDR3 DNA reads TGTGCCAGCAGCTTAGATCTCGGCGGGAGGGCAGGGGATACGCAGTATTTT.

This sequence joins TRBV7-9 and TRBJ2-3, with D unresolved. Deletions cut 6 bases from V and 3 bases from J, with 13 bases between. CDR3 size: 14 residues. Germline values: CDR1 SEHNR, CDR2 FQNEAQ (reference sequence). DNA for the CDR3: TGTGCCAGCAGTTCACTCGGGCGAACAGATACGCAGTATTTT. It yields the protein CASSSLGRTDTQYF. Variable domain in full (rest from reference TRBV7-9 and TRBJ2-3): DTGVSQNPRHKITKRGQNVTFRCDPISEHNRLYWYRQTLGQGPEFLTYFQNEAQLEKSRLLSDRFSAERPKGSFSTLEIQRTEQGDSAMYLCASSSLGRTDTQYFGPGTRLTVL.

V and J are TRBV4-2 and TRBJ1-3, with D unresolved. The CDR3 sequence is 15 residues long. V gave up 0 bases and J gave up 4 bases, with 10 bases separating them. CDR1 LGHNA and CDR2 YNFKEQ come from the germline V gene. CDR3 DNA sequence: TGTGCCAGCAGCCAAGACTACACAACGGGAAACACCATATATTTT. Its translation: CASSQDYTTGNTIYF.

This chain links TRBV3-1 (or the pseudogene TRBV3-2) with TRBJ1-1; 9 bases agree with TRBD1. This CDR3 region has 14 residues. Looked up from germline, CDR1 is LGHDT and CDR2 is YNNKEL (reference sequence). Trimming removed 1 base from V and 10 bases from J; junction bases left unmatched: 7. The CDR3 loop is CASSQATGGYPAFF. The DNA for the CDR3 is TGTGCCAGCAGCCAAGCGACAGGGGGTTACCCAGCTTTCTTT.

Sample share makes this clone medium-sized. This rearrangement joins TRBV4-1 to TRBJ2-7; D perhaps matches TRBD1 (5 bases). The germline V gene has CDR1 MGHRA and CDR2 YSYEKL. The CDR3 sequence is 13 residues long. The V and J ends lost 0 bases and 9 bases respectively, with 12 bases between them. The CDR3 here is CASSQDQGMVQYF. The CDR3 region has the DNA TGCGCCAGCAGCCAAGATCAGGGAATGGTGCAGTACTTC.

This clone was observed a single time. The chain is built from TRBV18 and TRBJ1-1, with D unresolved. CDR1 and CDR2 (germline): KGHSH, LQKENI. V gave up 3 bases and J gave up 9 bases, with 17 bases separating them. The length of the CDR3 is 14 residues. Written as DNA, the CDR3 is TGTGCCAGCTCACCTATTGGTTCGCTACTGAAAGCTTTCTTT. This gives the protein CASSPIGSLLKAFF. Full variable domain (missing parts from reference TRBV18 and TRBJ1-1): NAGVMQNPRHLVRRRGQEARLRCSPMKGHSHVYWYRQLPEEGLKFMVYLQKENIIDESGMPKERFSAEFPKEGPSILRIQQVVRGDSAAYFCASSPIGSLLKAFFGQGTRLTVV.

The chain recombines TRBV2 with TRBJ2-5; no firm D call. The ends were cut back, 4 bases at V and 7 bases at J, with 16 bases in the middle. From germline, CDR1 is SNHLY and CDR2 FYNNEI. The CDR3 is made up of 14 amino acids. The CDR3 nucleotides are TGTGCCAGCAGTGGACAACGAGAATACCGGACCCAGTACTTC. This translates into CASSGQREYRTQYF.

DNA for the CDR3: TGTGCCAGCTCACTAAACGGCGGGATGGGGTTCTATAGCTCCTACGAGCAGTACTTC. Encoded protein: CASSLNGGMGFYSSYEQYF. The chain carries TRBV18 and TRBJ2-7; tentatively, D is TRBD2 (6 bases). Deletions cut 4 bases from V and 0 bases from J, with 25 bases between. The CDR3 is made up of 19 amino acids. Germline assignment: CDR1 KGHSH and CDR2 LQKENI.

This clone was picked up a small number of times. V gene TRBV5-1 combines with J gene TRBJ1-6; D unclear. Germline CDR1 and CDR2: SGHRS and YFSETQ. V lost 0 bases to trimming and J lost 7 bases, with 11 bases between them. The CDR3 has 15 residues. CDR3: CASSLGEAENSPLHF. The CDR3 region has the DNA TGCGCCAGCAGCTTGGGTGAGGCGGAGAATTCACCCCTCCACTTT. Drawing the rest from reference TRBV5-1 and TRBJ1-6, the complete variable domain is KAGVTQTPRYLIKTRGQQVTLSCSPISGHRSVSWYQQTPGQGLQFLFEYFSETQRNKGNFPGRFSGRQFSNSRSEMNVSTLELGDSALYLCASSLGEAENSPLHFGNGTRLTVT.